The T cell receptor (beta chain) under discussion was sequenced for a study of T cells after yellow fever vaccination. Germline V gene sequence: CDR1 MGHRA, CDR2 YSYEKL. The ends lost 5 bases at V and 4 bases at J; junction bases unmatched: 7. This CDR3 spans 14 amino acids. The 5'RACE template-switching step produced TCR cDNA and added a universal primer site and UMIs. In TCRdb, the 5' RACE reads were re-called with MiXCR into one record per CDR3 protein. This table holds under 150,000 distinct CDR3 sequences, 15% found once. This clonotype has a handful of counts. This specimen consisted of CD8+ T cells sorted from PBMCs, obtained 5 days after the yellow fever booster vaccination. The chain links TRBV4-1 to TRBJ1-2, with 7 bases lining up with TRBD1. This sequence originates from a man in his late teens or twenties who received the YFV17D yellow fever vaccine. CDR3 nucleotides: TGCGCCAGCAGCTCCCCCGGGACAGCCTATGGCTACACCTTC. Translated, it gives CASSSPGTAYGYTF.